This entry concerns a single TCR beta chain. The data were produced by immunoSEQ multiplex PCR, yet TCRdb's version contains in-frame clones alone and is incomplete. The sample consists of 250,000 to 350,000 clones, 88% of them appearing once. Participants reported their clinical history, and cohort assignment relied on those reports. The source of the sample is a study of blood T cell repertoires in COVID-19. This CDR3 spans 13 amino acids. Germline CDR1 LNHDA, CDR2 SQIVND (reference sequence). With V trimmed by 5 bases and J by 5 bases, 5 bases remained unmatched. The sample consisted of PBMCs or T cells enriched from blood (not recorded which). This chain uses TRBV19 with TRBJ1-2, with 7 bases identical to TRBD1. The source is a woman aged 30 to 39 who had recovered from COVID-19. As DNA, the CDR3 is TGTGCCAGTAGTCCTAGGACAGGATATGGCTACACCTTC. Its protein product is CASSPRTGYGYTF.